This T cell receptor (beta chain) was identified during a study of a mutant IDH1 vaccine in newly diagnosed glioma. Whole-study context: Treated patients, around 60% male and approximately 38% female, averaged approximately 40 years of age.

The time point denotes: baseline, week 1 (first vaccination visit). Described treatment: pre-vaccination baseline after standard-of-care therapy. Germline values: CDR1 MNHEY, CDR2 SVGAGI. The CDR3 contains 15 residues. Trimming removed 2 bases from V and 2 bases from J, with 9 bases in between. Sequencing used immunoSEQ multiplex PCR; TCRdb keeps in-frame clones, though not all of them. The sample holds around 64,000 clones, 65% to 85% seen once. The source material was peripheral blood mononuclear cells (PBMCs), sampled from a glioma patient treated with radiotherapy, temozolomide or both. V and J are TRBV6-5 and TRBJ2-2, with D perhaps matching TRBD2 (5 bases). The sequence derives from a woman aged 18 to 35 with glioma. Some clones in this sample may be carry-over from other donors' samples. The chain's CDR3 is CASSYRESNTGELFF. The CDR3 nucleotides read TGTGCCAGCAGTTACAGGGAGTCAAACACCGGGGAGCTGTTTTTT.